These T cell receptor beta chains were read from a single sample in a study of blood T cell repertoires in COVID-19. Repertoires were generated with immunoSEQ multiplex PCR, while TCRdb's copy carries only in-frame clones and drops some. The sample contains 300,000 to 400,000 clones, around 87% of which appear only once. Sequences were obtained from peripheral blood. These receptors were collected from a man aged 45 to 65 with active or convalescent COVID-19. Both conserved end residues are part of each CDR3. The D gene is left open where the match is weak. Only part of the rows carry a size: once, few, many, or a class if the clone is expanded.

j_call cdr3_length d_call clone_size v_call cdr3_aa cdr3_nt
TRBJ1-6 15 TRBD1 . TRBV6-2/TRBV6-3 CASSRFGTGGRSLHF TGTGCCAGCAGTCGTTTCGGGACAGGGGGAAGGTCCCTCCACTTT
TRBJ1-5 14 TRBD1 . TRBV6-2/TRBV6-3 CASSWDRATQPQHF TGTGCCAGCAGTTGGGACAGGGCGACTCAGCCCCAGCATTTT
TRBJ1-1 13 . once TRBV29-1 CSVGAAMNTEAFF TGCAGCGTTGGGGCAGCCATGAACACTGAAGCTTTCTTT
TRBJ2-7 12 . . TRBV29-1 CSVADRIYEQYF TGCAGCGTTGCAGACAGGATCTACGAGCAGTACTTC
TRBJ1-2 13 . few TRBV6-5 CASSTEPINLDTF TGTGCCAGCAGTACCGAGCCCATTAATTTGGACACCTTC
TRBJ1-2 14 . . TRBV5-1 CASTVTGSDYGYTF TGCGCCAGCACTGTTACGGGGTCTGACTATGGCTACACCTTC
TRBJ2-1 15 . . TRBV2 CASSFLGSSYNEQFF TGTGCCAGCAGTTTTCTGGGGAGCTCCTACAATGAGCAGTTCTTC
TRBJ1-2 13 TRBD1 . TRBV5-4 CASSNDRGYGYTF TGTGCCAGCAGCAACGACAGGGGGTATGGCTACACCTTC
TRBJ1-4 15 . . TRBV11-2 CASSPRWGLNEKLFF TGTGCCAGCAGCCCGCGGTGGGGCCTGAATGAAAAACTGTTTTTT
TRBJ2-5 15 . . TRBV5-1 CASSFQGKNQETQYF TGCGCCAGCAGCTTCCAGGGGAAGAACCAAGAGACCCAGTACTTC
TRBJ1-3 15 . . TRBV5-1 CASSLEGTPQNTIYF TGCGCCAGCAGCTTGGAAGGGACACCTCAAAACACCATATATTTT
TRBJ2-3 15 . . TRBV2 CASSRSLVTGDTQYF TGTGCCAGCAGTCGGAGCCTCGTAACAGGGGATACGCAGTATTTT
TRBJ2-3 15 TRBD2 . TRBV11-3 CASSSGLAGGDTQYF TGTGCCAGCAGCTCCGGACTAGCGGGGGGGGATACGCAGTATTTT
TRBJ2-5 17 TRBD2 . TRBV4-1 CASSQGGGNRAKETQYF TGCGCCAGCAGCCAAGGCGGGGGGAACAGGGCGAAAGAGACCCAGTACTTC
TRBJ2-3 16 TRBD2 . TRBV14 CASSPTLAGGSDTQYF TGTGCCAGCAGCCCTACCTTGGCGGGGGGTTCCGATACGCAGTATTTT
TRBJ2-2 14 TRBD1 . TRBV11-2 CASSRDRGDGELFF TGTGCCAGCAGCCGGGACAGGGGGGACGGGGAGCTGTTTTTT
TRBJ2-3 15 TRBD2 . TRBV28 CASSWAGGPTDTQYF TGTGCCAGCAGTTGGGCGGGAGGGCCCACAGATACGCAGTATTTT
TRBJ2-7 19 TRBD2 . TRBV10-3 CAISESNRRRSGRGGEQYF TGTGCCATCAGTGAGTCGAACCGCCGGAGGAGCGGGAGAGGTGGCGAGCAGTACTTC
TRBJ1-2 16 . . TRBV18 CASSPSSPKNNYGYTF TGTGCCAGCTCACCAAGCTCTCCCAAAAATAACTATGGCTACACCTTC
TRBJ1-1 13 TRBD1 . TRBV2 CASLGTGRREAFF TGTGCCAGCCTTGGGACAGGGAGGAGGGAAGCTTTCTTT
TRBJ2-6 18 TRBD1 . TRBV27 CASSPGQGLDAGANVLTF TGTGCCAGCAGTCCGGGACAGGGTCTAGACGCTGGGGCCAACGTCCTGACTTTC
TRBJ2-7 14 . . TRBV6-5 CAGSHLRDSYEQYF TGTGCCGGCAGTCACCTTCGGGACTCATACGAGCAGTACTTC
TRBJ2-3 14 TRBD1 . TRBV28 CASISGQPADTQYF TGTGCCAGCATTTCGGGACAGCCGGCAGATACGCAGTATTTT
TRBJ2-2 16 . . TRBV5-1 CASSFGVGGDTGELFF TGCGCCAGCAGCTTCGGGGTTGGTGGGGACACCGGGGAGCTGTTTTTT
TRBJ1-6 14 . few TRBV4-1 CASSQDSGVSPLHF TGCGCCAGCAGCCAAGATTCCGGGGTTAGCCCCCTCCACTTT
TRBJ1-2 14 TRBD1 few TRBV7-9 CASRPDRDGYGYTF TGTGCCAGCAGACCTGACAGGGACGGCTATGGCTACACCTTC
TRBJ2-2 16 TRBD2 . TRBV18 CASSPRRGGNTGELFF TGTGCCAGCTCACCACGACGCGGGGGGAACACCGGGGAGCTGTTTTTT
TRBJ2-5 18 TRBD2 once TRBV5-1 CASSRGTSGGGPGETQYF TGCGCCAGCAGCCGTGGGACTAGCGGGGGGGGCCCCGGAGAGACCCAGTACTTC
TRBJ1-2 14 . . TRBV7-3 CASSPKGGGYGYTF TGTGCCAGCAGCCCCAAGGGAGGCGGCTATGGCTACACCTTC
TRBJ1-3 15 . . TRBV5-4 CASSLGGLAGNTIYF TGTGCCAGCAGCTTGGGCGGCCTAGCTGGAAACACCATATATTTT
TRBJ1-6 13 . . TRBV6-5 CASSYSAHSPLHF TGTGCCAGCAGTTACTCTGCGCATTCACCCCTCCACTTT
TRBJ1-2 15 TRBD1 . TRBV6-4 CASSPGQGFLHGYTF TGTGCCAGCAGCCCGGGACAGGGATTTCTTCATGGCTACACCTTC
TRBJ1-6 16 . . TRBV4-3 CASSQDRNRVNSPLHF TGCGCCAGCAGCCAAGATAGAAACAGGGTGAATTCACCCCTCCACTTT
TRBJ1-5 15 TRBD1 . TRBV29-1 CSVEQTGFRGQPQHF TGCAGCGTTGAACAGACAGGGTTTCGGGGTCAGCCCCAGCATTTT
TRBJ2-7 18 . . TRBV7-2 CASSLESVPGVLPNEQYF TGTGCCAGCAGCTTAGAAAGTGTGCCTGGAGTCCTGCCCAACGAGCAGTACTTC
TRBJ2-5 14 . . TRBV28 CASSFGGARETQYF TGTGCCAGCAGTTTTGGAGGGGCCAGAGAGACCCAGTACTTC
TRBJ1-1 14 . . TRBV9 CASSVATGGSEAFF TGTGCCAGCAGCGTAGCTACGGGGGGCAGTGAAGCTTTCTTT
TRBJ2-3 15 TRBD1 . TRBV7-3 CASSLGTVRSDTQYF TGTGCCAGCAGCTTAGGGACAGTCAGGTCAGATACGCAGTATTTT
TRBJ2-3 16 TRBD1 . TRBV30 CAWSVMGTGYTDTQYF TGTGCCTGGAGTGTAATGGGGACAGGATACACAGATACGCAGTATTTT
TRBJ1-4 14 . . TRBV28 CASKVGGAKEKLFF TGTGCCAGCAAGGTGGGGGGGGCGAAAGAAAAACTGTTTTTT
TRBJ1-6 13 . . TRBV3-1/TRBV3-2 CASRGGVNSPLHF TGTGCCAGCAGGGGAGGGGTAAATTCACCCCTCCACTTT
TRBJ1-5 14 . . TRBV18 CASSPGSGDQPQHF TGTGCCAGCTCACCAGGGTCAGGCGATCAGCCCCAGCATTTT
TRBJ1-2 14 . . TRBV28 CASSLTEAAYGYTF TGTGCCAGCAGTTTGACAGAGGCGGCCTATGGCTACACCTTC
TRBJ2-5 13 TRBD1 . TRBV5-5 CASSWTGKETQYF TGTGCCAGCAGCTGGACAGGGAAGGAGACCCAGTACTTC
TRBJ1-1 13 . . TRBV5-1 CASSSEMNTEAFF TGCGCCAGCAGCTCCGAGATGAACACTGAAGCTTTCTTT
TRBJ1-4 15 TRBD1 . TRBV5-1 CASSDRDRGNEKLFF TGCGCCAGCAGCGACCGGGACAGGGGTAATGAAAAACTGTTTTTT
TRBJ1-2 15 TRBD1 once TRBV18 CASSPPTGEDYGYTF TGTGCCAGCTCACCTCCGACAGGGGAGGACTATGGCTACACCTTC
TRBJ1-4 14 TRBD1 . TRBV2 CASSEDRANEKLFF TGTGCCAGCAGTGAGGACAGGGCTAATGAAAAACTGTTTTTT
TRBJ2-2 16 TRBD1 . TRBV6-5 CASSLNRDRGSGELFF TGTGCCAGCAGTTTAAACCGGGACAGGGGATCCGGGGAGCTGTTTTTT
TRBJ1-1 15 . . TRBV5-5 CASSFSSREEAEAFF TGTGCCAGCAGCTTTTCTTCCAGGGAAGAGGCTGAAGCTTTCTTT
TRBJ2-5 14 . . TRBV9 CASSVQGGSETQYF TGTGCCAGCAGCGTACAGGGAGGTTCGGAGACCCAGTACTTC
TRBJ2-7 14 TRBD1 . TRBV27 CASSLDRERYEQYF TGTGCCAGCAGTTTAGACAGGGAAAGGTACGAGCAGTACTTC
TRBJ1-2 12 . once TRBV10-1 CAPRGQPGGYTF TGCGCCCCGAGAGGGCAGCCTGGTGGCTACACCTTC
TRBJ1-5 17 TRBD1 . TRBV7-9 CASSSIAPTGSNQPQHF TGTGCCAGCAGCTCCATCGCACCGACAGGGTCGAATCAGCCCCAGCATTTT